The next 6 T cell receptor beta chains were all read from a single sample in a study of cytomegalovirus exposure and HLA in healthy donors. A multiplex PCR was run with 60 Vbeta primers and 13 Jbeta primers. Generated by immunoSEQ multiplex PCR, the TCRdb table keeps only in-frame clones and is missing some. Its listing shows under 65,000 clones. The sample was PBMCs. These receptors originate from a young woman in good health and CMV-seronegative.

The chain uses TRBV29-1 and TRBJ2-5, with 12 bases that match TRBD2. Germline values: CDR1 SQVTM, CDR2 ANQGSEA. The CDR3 runs to 16 residues. In DNA, the CDR3 is TGCACCGGGGCTAGCGGGAGGGAATTGTACCAAGAGACCCAGTACTTC. Its protein is CTGASGRELYQETQYF.

The V call is TRBV5-6, the J call TRBJ1-5; no clear D gene. CDR1 and CDR2 (germline): SGHDT, YYEEEE. CDR3 length equals 13 residues. The germline V and J ends were trimmed by 0 bases and 3 bases, with 4 bases remaining between them. CDR3 protein: CASSLGNNQPQHF. CDR3 nucleotide sequence: TGTGCCAGCAGCTTGGGTAACAATCAGCCCCAGCATTTT.

This chain joins TRBV6-1 and TRBJ1-2; 9 bases map to TRBD1. Unmatched junction bases numbered 7, after V lost 6 bases and J lost 8 bases. The CDR3 is 13 residues long. The germline CDR1 and CDR2 sequences are MNHNS and SASEGT. The CDR3 reads CASRWDRERGYTF. The CDR3 nucleotides read TGTGCCAGCAGGTGGGACAGGGAGAGGGGCTACACCTTC.

The V call is TRBV18, the J call TRBJ1-4; D not certain. Germline values: CDR1 KGHSH, CDR2 LQKENI. This CDR3 has 11 residues. V dropped 9 bases and J dropped 6 bases, with 8 bases sitting between them. CDR3 residues: CARSLHEKLFF. CDR3 in DNA: TGTGCCAGATCCCTACATGAAAAACTGTTTTTT.

Regarding this clone: This sample also contains other DNA sequences that code for the same CDR3. The chain combines TRBV30 with TRBJ2-3; D perhaps matches TRBD2 (6 bases). Germline lookup yields CDR1 GTSNPN and CDR2 SVGIG (reference sequence). This CDR3 is 14 amino acids long. V dropped 5 bases and J dropped 2 bases, with 14 bases sitting between them. Written as DNA, the CDR3 is TGTGCCTGGTCTGTGGGCGGGATCACAGATACGCAGTATTTT. This sequence encodes CAWSVGGITDTQYF.

The chain has TRBV6-5 and TRBJ1-1, with D perhaps TRBD1 (5 bases). The V end was cut by 8 bases, the J end by 4 bases, with 14 bases between. This CDR3 has 13 residues. From germline, CDR1 is MNHEY and CDR2 SVGAGI. Written as DNA, the CDR3 is TGTGCCAGCGGAGGGGCCGGGACCACTGAAGCTTTCTTT. Encoded protein: CASGGAGTTEAFF.